These 22 T cell receptor beta chains share one sample of origin, sequenced in a study of T cells in Graves' hyperthyroidism and ophthalmopathy. The source material, RNA transcripts, was used to amplify TCR beta CDR3 regions. Using the HTBI primer set, a first-round RT-PCR was run on the TCR CDR3. MiXCR, run by TCRdb on the multiplex PCR reads, gives a single entry per CDR3 protein. The top ten hold roughly 6.9% of the sample, which has some 570,000 distinct CDR3 sequences, approximately 15% seen once. Sequencing was carried out using blood. The receptors come from a woman younger than 35 with Graves' ophthalmopathy.

This clonotype has just a few counts. The V gene is TRBV4-3, the J gene TRBJ1-1; 7 bases match TRBD1. The CDR3 has 15 residues. Germline V CDR1 and CDR2: LGHNA, YSLEER. The J segment lost 1 base and the V segment lost 5 bases, leaving 7 bases of the junction unmatched. CDR3 coding DNA: TGCGCCAGCAGCGTACAGGGGTCATCGAACACTGAAGCTTTCTTT. Its protein is CASSVQGSSNTEAFF.

This clonotype was detected ten times or more. The chain carries TRBV7-9 and TRBJ2-1; no clear D. The CDR3 extends over 15 amino acids. V gave up 6 bases and J gave up 0 bases, with 12 bases separating them. Germline V CDR1 and CDR2: SEHNR, FQNEAQ (reference sequence). This CDR3 reads CASRPILSSYNEQFF. The DNA for the CDR3 is TGTGCCAGCAGGCCTATACTGAGCTCCTACAATGAGCAGTTCTTC. Full variable domain (remainder filled in from reference TRBV7-9 and TRBJ2-1): DTGVSQNPRHKITKRGQNVTFRCDPISEHNRLYWYRQTLGQGPEFLTYFQNEAQLEKSRLLSDRFSAERPKGSFSTLEIQRTEQGDSAMYLCASRPILSSYNEQFFGPGTRLTVL.

Here the CDR3 reads CASSAGPQLPGELFF. The CDR3 DNA is TGTGCCAGTAGTGCCGGTCCGCAGTTGCCCGGGGAGCTGTTTTTT. The gene calls are TRBV19 and TRBJ2-2; no firm D call. From germline, CDR1 is LNHDA and CDR2 SQIVND (reference sequence). This CDR3 contains 15 residues. V lost 5 bases, J lost 6 bases, and 16 bases lay in between.

This clonotype was counted at least ten times. This sequence joins TRBV9 and TRBJ2-3, with D possibly being TRBD2 (6 bases). Trimming removed 3 bases from V and 5 bases from J, with 16 bases in between. Germline CDR1 reads SGDLS; CDR2 reads YYNGEE. The CDR3 length is 15 residues. The DNA for the CDR3 is TGTGCCAGCAGCGGGTTGGGGCGGGAACGAGATACGCAGTATTTT. Its translation is CASSGLGRERDTQYF.

This clonotype was seen repeatedly, ten times or more. At one of its ends the junction is not consistent with the germline gene, which may arise from a read error. CDR3 DNA: TGTGCTAGCAGCCCAAGCCCCCTGCTATCGGGGGAGACCCAGTACTTC. Its protein is CASSPSPLLSGETQYF. This sequence joins TRBV7-7 and TRBJ2-5; possibly TRBD2 for D (5 bases). Looked up from germline, CDR1 is SSHAT and CDR2 is FNYEAQ (reference sequence). This CDR3 contains 16 residues.

The genes are TRBV2 and TRBJ1-4, with D perhaps TRBD1 (5 bases). Between the trimmed V and J ends, which lost 6 bases and 5 bases, there was a span of 7 bases. There are 12 residues in the CDR3. CDR1 and CDR2 (germline): SNHLY, FYNNEI. CDR3 loop: CASRTENEKLFF. CDR3 DNA: TGTGCCAGCAGGACAGAAAATGAAAAACTGTTTTTT.

The V call is TRBV12-3 or TRBV12-4, the J call TRBJ1-1, with 9 nucleotides matching TRBD1. V dropped 6 bases and J dropped 1; count of bases not matched to a gene: 6. The CDR3 consists of 15 residues. CDR3 residues: CASRSRDRENTEAFF. In DNA form, the CDR3 reads TGTGCCAGCAGATCCCGGGACAGGGAGAACACTGAAGCTTTCTTT.

This clonotype appeared a single time. This chain links TRBV5-1 with TRBJ2-5, with D possibly being TRBD1 or TRBD2 (6 bases each). The V gene's germline CDR1 is SGHRS and CDR2 YFSETQ. The CDR3 is 15 residues long. V lost 4 bases, J lost 4 bases, and 17 bases lay in between. The CDR3 region is CASSPGAGVRETQYF. The CDR3, as DNA: TGCGCCAGCAGCCCGGGAGCAGGGGTGAGAGAGACCCAGTACTTC.

This clonotype was counted ten times or more. The chain is built from TRBV28 and TRBJ1-1; D unresolved. The CDR3 runs to 14 residues. Germline lookup yields CDR1 MDHEN and CDR2 SYDVKM. V was trimmed by 6 bases and J by 0 bases, leaving 11 bases between them. The chain's CDR3 is CASSSGPMNTEAFF. CDR3 coding DNA: TGTGCCAGCAGCTCCGGACCGATGAACACTGAAGCTTTCTTT.

The table lists this clonotype with a count of one. V gene TRBV5-5 combines with J gene TRBJ2-2; TRBD1 aligns across 9 bases. Germline V gene lookup returns CDR1 SGHKS and CDR2 YYEKEE (reference sequence). This CDR3 has 16 amino acids. With 3 bases clipped from V and 4 bases from J, the junction kept 7 bases outside the gene matches. CDR3: CASSYRTGAVTGELFF. In nucleotides, the CDR3 is TGTGCCAGCAGCTACAGGACAGGGGCAGTCACCGGGGAGCTGTTTTTT.

The chain uses TRBV7-9 and TRBJ1-1, with a possible D match to TRBD1 (6 bases). This CDR3 is 16 amino acids long. CDR1 is SEHNR, CDR2 FQNEAQ, per germline (reference sequence). V lost 4 bases, J lost 1 base, and 16 bases lay in between. The CDR3 coding sequence is TGTGCCAGCAGCTCCTACAGGGCTTCAGCGAACACTGAAGCTTTCTTT. It encodes CASSSYRASANTEAFF.

The gene calls are TRBV7-9 and TRBJ2-1; 7 bases line up with TRBD1. CDR3 length: 15 amino acids. J gave up 3 bases and V 2 bases, and 4 bases lay outside the gene matches. CDR1 SEHNR and CDR2 FQNEAQ come from the germline V gene (reference sequence). As DNA, the CDR3 is TGTGCCAGCAGCTTAAGACAGGGCGTCTACAATGAGCAGTTCTTC. Amino acids: CASSLRQGVYNEQFF.

In this sample, this clonotype turned up many times. The genes are TRBV27 and TRBJ2-5; TRBD1 matches at 8 bases. CDR1 and CDR2 (germline): MNHEY, SMNVEV (reference sequence). This CDR3 comprises 15 residues. Trimming cost V 3 bases and J 5 bases; bases outside gene matches: 8. For the CDR3, the DNA is TGTGCCAGCAGTTTCGTCGCAGGGGGCCGGGAGACCCAGTACTTC. Translation gives CASSFVAGGRETQYF.

Many counts were recorded for this clonotype. The CDR3 protein is CASSEKGWGTAYGYTF. The CDR3 DNA sequence: TGTGCCAGCAGTGAGAAGGGGTGGGGAACCGCTTATGGCTACACCTTC. The rearrangement uses TRBV6-1 and TRBJ1-2, with D tentatively TRBD1 (5 bases). There are 16 residues in the CDR3. Germline V CDR1 and CDR2: MNHNS, SASEGT. The V end lost 3 bases, the J end lost 5 bases, and 19 bases lay between the germline ends.

This clonotype was counted ten times or more. The V call is TRBV6-5, the J call TRBJ1-1; 9 bases map to TRBD1. There are 16 residues in the CDR3. J lost 3 bases, V lost 0 bases, and 5 bases had no gene match. Germline CDR1 is MNHEY and CDR2 is SVGAGI. DNA for the CDR3: TGTGCCAGCAGTTACTCCCTGACAGGGGGTCACACTGAAGCTTTCTTT. Translating gives CASSYSLTGGHTEAFF.

This clonotype was counted many times. This chain links TRBV7-2 with TRBJ2-1; no firm D call. CDR3 length: 13 residues. The V end lost 1 base, the J end lost 8 bases, and 9 bases lay between the germline ends. The germline V gene encodes CDR1 SGHTA and CDR2 FQGNSA. The CDR3 loop reads CASSLGPRDEQFF. The CDR3 region has the DNA TGTGCCAGCAGCTTAGGGCCTCGGGATGAGCAGTTCTTC.

This clonotype came up many times. The chain joins TRBV11-2 to TRBJ2-3; 7 bases match TRBD1. Germline CDR1 SGHAT, CDR2 FQNNGV. The CDR3 contains 16 residues. J gave up 4 bases and V 1 base, and 8 bases lay outside the gene matches. This CDR3 is CASSLGHGTDADTQYF. The CDR3 coding sequence is TGTGCCAGCAGCTTAGGCCACGGGACAGATGCAGATACGCAGTATTTT.

The sample holds many counts of this clonotype. This chain joins TRBV18 and TRBJ2-1; 8 positions match TRBD2. The CDR3 has 16 amino acids. The junction had 4 bases not matched to a gene; V was cut back by 0 bases and J by 3 bases. CDR1 and CDR2 (germline): KGHSH, LQKENI. The CDR3 bases are TGTGCCAGCTCACCACCGACTAGCGTAGACTACAATGAGCAGTTCTTC. Translated: CASSPPTSVDYNEQFF.

This clonotype was observed a handful of times. The V gene is TRBV19, the J gene TRBJ2-1; TRBD2 matches at 11 bases. The CDR3 loop spans 15 amino acids. In germline, CDR1 is LNHDA, CDR2 SQIVND (reference sequence). The V segment lost 5 bases and the J segment 10 bases; nucleotides outside the gene matches: 10. Here the CDR3 reads CASSYTSGSYSEQFF. The CDR3 DNA is TGTGCCAGTAGTTACACTAGCGGGAGTTATTCCGAGCAGTTCTTC.

The chain has TRBV3-1 and TRBJ2-2; D could derive from TRBD1 or TRBD2 (6 bases each). Germline V gene sequence: CDR1 LGHDT, CDR2 YNNKEL (reference sequence). The CDR3 extends over 17 amino acids. V was cut by 2 bases and J by 1 base, with 14 bases left in between. The CDR3 sequence is CASSQYAGQQNTGELFF. Written as DNA, the CDR3 is TGTGCCAGCAGCCAATATGCGGGACAACAGAACACCGGGGAGCTGTTTTTT.

This clonotype was seen repeatedly, ten times or more. The J gene is TRBJ2-1, the V gene TRBV2, with 8 nucleotides matching TRBD1. From germline, CDR1 is SNHLY and CDR2 FYNNEI. CDR3 size: 14 residues. The V segment lost 3 bases and the J segment 7 bases; nucleotides outside the gene matches: 5. CDR3 sequence: CASSDRGRGNEQFF. The CDR3 nucleotides read TGTGCCAGCAGTGACAGGGGGCGTGGGAATGAGCAGTTCTTC.

This rearrangement joins TRBV30 to TRBJ2-7, with 10 bases aligning to TRBD1. V lost 7 bases, J lost 0 bases, and 15 bases stayed unmatched. Per germline, CDR1 GTSNPN and CDR2 SVGIG (reference sequence). This CDR3 comprises 17 residues. The CDR3 spells CASIMGQGSRSSYEQYF. DNA for the CDR3: TGTGCCTCGATAATGGGACAGGGGTCGAGGAGCTCCTACGAGCAGTACTTC.